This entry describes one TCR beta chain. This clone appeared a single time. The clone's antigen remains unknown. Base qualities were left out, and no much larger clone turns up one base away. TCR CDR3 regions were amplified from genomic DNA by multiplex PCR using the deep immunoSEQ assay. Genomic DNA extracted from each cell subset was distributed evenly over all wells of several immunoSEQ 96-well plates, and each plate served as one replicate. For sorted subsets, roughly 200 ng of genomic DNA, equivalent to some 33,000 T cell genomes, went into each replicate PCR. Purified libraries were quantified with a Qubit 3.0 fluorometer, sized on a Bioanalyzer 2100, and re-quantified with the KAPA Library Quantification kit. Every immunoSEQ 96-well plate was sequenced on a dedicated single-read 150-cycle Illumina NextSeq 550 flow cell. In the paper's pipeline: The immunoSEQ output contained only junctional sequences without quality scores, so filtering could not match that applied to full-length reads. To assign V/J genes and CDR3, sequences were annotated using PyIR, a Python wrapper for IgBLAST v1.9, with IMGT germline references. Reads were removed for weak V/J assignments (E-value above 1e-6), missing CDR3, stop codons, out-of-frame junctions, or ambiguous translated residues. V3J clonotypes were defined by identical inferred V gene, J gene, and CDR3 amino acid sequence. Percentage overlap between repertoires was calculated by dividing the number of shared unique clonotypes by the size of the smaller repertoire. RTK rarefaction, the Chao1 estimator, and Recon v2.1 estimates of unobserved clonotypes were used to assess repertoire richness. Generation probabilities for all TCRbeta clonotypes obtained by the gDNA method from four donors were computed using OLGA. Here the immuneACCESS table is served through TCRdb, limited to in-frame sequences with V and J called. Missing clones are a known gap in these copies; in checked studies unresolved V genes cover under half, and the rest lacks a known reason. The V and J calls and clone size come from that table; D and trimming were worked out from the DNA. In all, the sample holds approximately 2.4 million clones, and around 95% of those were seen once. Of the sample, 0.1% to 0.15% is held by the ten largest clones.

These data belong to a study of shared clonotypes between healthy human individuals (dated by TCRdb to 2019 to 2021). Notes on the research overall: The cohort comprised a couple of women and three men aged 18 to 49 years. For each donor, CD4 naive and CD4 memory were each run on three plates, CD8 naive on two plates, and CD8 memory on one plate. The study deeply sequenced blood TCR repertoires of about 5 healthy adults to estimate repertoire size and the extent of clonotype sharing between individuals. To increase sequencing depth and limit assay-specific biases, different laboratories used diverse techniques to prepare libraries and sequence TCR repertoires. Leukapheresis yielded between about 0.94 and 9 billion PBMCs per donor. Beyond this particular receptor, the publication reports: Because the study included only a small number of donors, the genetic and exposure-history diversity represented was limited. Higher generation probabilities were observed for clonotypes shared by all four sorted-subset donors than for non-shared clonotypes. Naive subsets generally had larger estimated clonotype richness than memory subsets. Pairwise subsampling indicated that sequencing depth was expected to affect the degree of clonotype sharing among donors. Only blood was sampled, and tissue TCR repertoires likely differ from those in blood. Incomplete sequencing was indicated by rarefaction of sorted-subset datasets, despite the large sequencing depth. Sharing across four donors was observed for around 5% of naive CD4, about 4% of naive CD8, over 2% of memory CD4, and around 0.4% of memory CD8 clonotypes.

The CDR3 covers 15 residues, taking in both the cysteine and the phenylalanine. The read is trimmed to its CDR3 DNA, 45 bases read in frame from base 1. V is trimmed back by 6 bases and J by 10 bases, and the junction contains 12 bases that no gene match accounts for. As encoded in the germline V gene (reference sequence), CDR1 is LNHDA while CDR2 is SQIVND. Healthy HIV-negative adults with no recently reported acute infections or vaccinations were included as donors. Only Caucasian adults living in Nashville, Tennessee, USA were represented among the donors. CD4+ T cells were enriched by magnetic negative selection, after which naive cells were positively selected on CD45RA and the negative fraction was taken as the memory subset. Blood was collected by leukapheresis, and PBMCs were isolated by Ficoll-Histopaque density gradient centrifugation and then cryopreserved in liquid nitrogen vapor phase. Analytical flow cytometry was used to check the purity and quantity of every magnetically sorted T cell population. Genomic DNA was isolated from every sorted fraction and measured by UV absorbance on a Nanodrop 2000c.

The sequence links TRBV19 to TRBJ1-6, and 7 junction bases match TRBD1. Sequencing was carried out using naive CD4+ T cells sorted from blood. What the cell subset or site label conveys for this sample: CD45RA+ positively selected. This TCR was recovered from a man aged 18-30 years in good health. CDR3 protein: CASREGGELLSPLHF. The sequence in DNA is TGTGCCAGTAGAGAAGGGGGCGAACTGTTGTCACCCCTCCACTTT.